This TCR beta chain appears in the sequencing data of a study of blood T cell repertoires in COVID-19. Study summary: From T cells, B-cell-depleted T cells, or PBMCs came the material, which was cDNA or gDNA.

In germline, CDR1 is MDHEN, CDR2 SYDVKM. This CDR3 contains 12 residues. V gave up 7 bases and J gave up 8 bases, with 9 bases separating them. Some clones are missing from TCRdb's copy, which holds only in-frame ones; the method was immunoSEQ multiplex PCR. The sample consists of about 76,000 clones, approximately 84% of them appearing once. Seattle's cohort entered during active infection and was followed longitudinally. Sequenced input: peripheral blood. This rearrangement joins TRBV28 to TRBJ1-6; D is unresolved. This receptor was identified in a man aged 60-69 years with COVID-19, enrolled during active disease. The CDR3 is CASTEPDSPLHF. The CDR3 DNA is TGTGCCAGCACCGAACCAGATTCACCCCTCCACTTT.